This TCR beta chain stems from a study of regulatory T cells in long-lasting Graves disease. About this clonotype: Its specificity is not known.

Time point given: persistent/refractory GD, antithyroid drugs over 5 years with positive TRAb. Scientists built the TCR library using RNA that was extracted from PBMCs. A peripheral blood sample, 8.5 to 9 milliliters in volume, was drawn into EDTA tubes. The CDR3 contains 13 residues. Germline CDR1 reads DFQATT; CDR2 reads SNEGSKA (reference sequence). Deletions cut 2 bases from V and 5 bases from J, with 12 bases between. The authors built TCR beta libraries using iRepertoire HTBI primers and Arm-PCR of CDR3 regions. A single record per CDR3 protein comes from TCRdb applying MiXCR to the multiplex PCR reads. The sample holds under 450,000 distinct CDR3 sequences, about 25% seen once. Points from the study as a whole: Persistent cases of Graves' showed reduced TCR diversity relative to newly diagnosed patients.

This clonotype was sampled from a female donor with Graves disease. The genes are TRBV20-1 and TRBJ2-5, with D possibly being TRBD1 or TRBD2 (5 bases each). This material consisted of peripheral blood mononuclear cells (PBMCs), taken when the disease was refractory, from a patient treated with antithyroid drugs. In DNA, the CDR3 is TGCAGTGCTAGAAGGGACCTCAGGGAGACCCAGTACTTC. Its protein product is CSARRDLRETQYF.